The next 25 T cell receptor beta chains were all read from a single sample in a study of lymphopenia after photon versus proton radiotherapy. Sequencing was performed with immunoSEQ multiplex PCR; in TCRdb, only in-frame clones are kept and a portion is missing. The table includes more than 70,000 clones, about 86% detected once. Here the sequenced sample was peripheral blood, taken from a patient treated with proton-based radiotherapy. Every receptor here comes from a man in his sixties with pancreatic cancer.

This clone was counted a few times. The chain couples TRBV2 to TRBJ1-4; D gene uncertain. CDR1 SNHLY and CDR2 FYNNEI come from the germline V gene. The CDR3 is 13 amino acids. The V gene lost 6 bases and the J gene lost 7 bases, with 12 bases spanning the gap. The CDR3 DNA reads TGTGCCAGCAGAGGGCAGACGGGTGAAAAACTGTTTTTT. Amino acid sequence: CASRGQTGEKLFF.

This chain connects TRBV19 to TRBJ2-4; no definite D call. Germline-derived CDR1 and CDR2 are LNHDA and SQIVND (reference sequence). Trimming stripped 6 bases from V and 0 bases from J, with 12 bases between. The CDR3 runs 15 residues. CDR3 protein: CASSELSIAKNIQYF. In DNA form, the CDR3 reads TGTGCCAGTAGCGAATTATCGATAGCCAAAAACATTCAGTACTTC.

The chain is built from TRBV7-2 and TRBJ1-2; 8 bases match TRBD1. CDR3 size: 14 residues. V shed 6 bases and J 8 bases; nucleotides not matched to a gene: 11. Germline lookup yields CDR1 SGHTA and CDR2 FQGNSA. Here the CDR3 DNA reads TGTGCCAGCAGTTCGGACAGGGTGTTAGGGGGCTACACCTTC. This translates into CASSSDRVLGGYTF. Looking up the rest from reference TRBV7-2 and TRBJ1-2 gives the full variable domain: GAGVSQSPSNKVTEKGKDVELRCDPISGHTALYWYRQSLGQGLEFLIYFQGNSAPDKSGLPSDRFSAERTGGSVSTLTIQRTQQEDSAVYLCASSSDRVLGGYTFGSGTRLTVV.

The chain has TRBV7-9 and TRBJ2-3, with TRBD2 matching over 8 bases. CDR1 and CDR2 (germline): SEHNR, FQNEAQ (reference sequence). CDR3 length equals 14 residues. With V trimmed by 5 bases and J by 6 bases, 7 bases remained unmatched. CDR3 sequence (DNA): TGTGCCAGCAGCCAGCGGGAGCGTTGGGATACGCAGTATTTT. Its protein product is CASSQRERWDTQYF.

V usage is TRBV30 and J usage is TRBJ2-7, with a tentative D call TRBD2 (6 bases). The CDR3 runs to 14 residues. Germline CDR1 GTSNPN, CDR2 SVGIG (reference sequence). Trimming shortened V by 0 bases and J by 0 bases, and 9 bases separated the two germline ends. The CDR3 reads CAWSVGGNSYEQYF. For the CDR3, the DNA is TGTGCCTGGAGTGTAGGCGGGAACTCCTACGAGCAGTACTTC.

The chain is built from TRBV14 and TRBJ2-5; D may be TRBD1 or TRBD2 (5 bases each). The CDR3 sequence is 16 residues long. The germline V and J ends were trimmed by 0 bases and 1 base, with 12 bases remaining between them. CDR1 is SGHDN, CDR2 FVKESK, per germline. In DNA form, the CDR3 reads TGTGCCAGCAGCCAAGATCGGGGCTTAGTCCAAGAGACCCAGTACTTC. Encoded protein: CASSQDRGLVQETQYF.

This chain joins TRBV6-1 and TRBJ2-7; D is ambiguous. Per the germline V gene, CDR1 is MNHNS and CDR2 is SASEGT. Between the trimmed V and J ends, which lost 3 bases and 3 bases, there was a span of 15 bases. The CDR3 spans 15 residues. CDR3 residues: CASSDSLIASYEQYF. The CDR3 DNA sequence: TGTGCCAGCAGTGATAGCCTAATAGCTAGCTACGAGCAGTACTTC.

The chain employs TRBV7-3 and TRBJ1-2; 10 bases are shared with TRBD1. Unmatched junction bases numbered 5, after V lost 4 bases and J lost 6 bases. From germline, CDR1 is SGHTA and CDR2 FQGTGA. This CDR3 comprises 14 residues. In nucleotides, the CDR3 is TGTGCCAGCAGCTACCCGGGACAGGGGAATGGCTACACCTTC. This sequence encodes CASSYPGQGNGYTF.

The V gene is TRBV27, the J gene TRBJ2-7, with 11 bases that match TRBD2. CDR1 and CDR2 from the germline V gene are MNHEY and SMNVEV (reference sequence). After removal of 4 bases from V and 2 bases from J, the junction contained 4 bases not matched to a gene. CDR3 length equals 15 residues. CDR3 nucleotides: TGTGCCAGCAGTTATTCACTAGCGGGGGCCTACGAGCAGTACTTC. Translated: CASSYSLAGAYEQYF.

The CDR3 region has the DNA TGTGCCAGCAGCTACTCAGGGGGAGGTGGAAACACCATATATTTT. Its protein is CASSYSGGGGNTIYF. The chain is built from TRBV13 and TRBJ1-3; TRBD1 matches at 7 bases. The J segment lost 3 bases and the V segment lost 4 bases, leaving 6 bases of the junction unmatched. The CDR3 spans 15 residues. CDR1 and CDR2 (germline): PRHDT, FYEKMQ (reference sequence).

V usage is TRBV4-3 and J usage is TRBJ1-5; the D is unclear. The CDR3 runs to 14 residues. Deletions cut 0 bases from V and 9 bases from J, with 12 bases between. Germline V lookup: CDR1 LGHNA, CDR2 YSLEER. The CDR3 sequence: CASSQDYLLPPQHF. DNA for the CDR3: TGCGCCAGCAGCCAAGATTACCTCCTCCCGCCCCAGCATTTT.

The chain carries TRBV14 and TRBJ1-1; D not resolved. The V end was cut by 4 bases, the J end by 0 bases, with 9 bases between. Germline lookup yields CDR1 SGHDN and CDR2 FVKESK. The CDR3 is made up of 14 amino acids. CDR3 in amino acids: CASSLPGLNTEAFF. In DNA form, the CDR3 reads TGTGCCAGCAGCCTTCCCGGGCTGAACACTGAAGCTTTCTTT.

This clone has more than one count but fewer than ten. The CDR3 loop is CASRFPGQGTGYTF. CDR3 sequence (DNA): TGTGCCAGCAGATTTCCGGGACAGGGGACAGGCTACACCTTC. The V gene is TRBV5-5, the J gene TRBJ1-2; TRBD1 matches 10 bases. V shed 5 bases and J 8 bases; nucleotides not matched to a gene: 9. This CDR3 is built from 14 residues. CDR1 and CDR2 (germline): SGHKS, YYEKEE (reference sequence).

This chain joins TRBV27 and TRBJ1-3, with D possibly matching TRBD1 (6 bases). Germline CDR1 and CDR2: MNHEY and SMNVEV (reference sequence). Trimming left V 6 bases short and J 4 bases short, with 19 bases between. The CDR3 sequence is 16 residues long. DNA for the CDR3: TGTGCCAGCAGCCTACAGGGTTTTAGAGGAGGAAACACCATATATTTT. Translated: CASSLQGFRGGNTIYF.

V usage is TRBV29-1 and J usage is TRBJ1-2; D uncertain. The CDR3 loop spans 17 amino acids. V gave up 2 bases and J gave up 4 bases, with 23 bases separating them. Germline lookup yields CDR1 SQVTM and CDR2 ANQGSEA. Here the CDR3 DNA reads TGCAGCGTTGAAATGGTGGGTATCGCGGGATCGCGCTATGGCTACACCTTC. This gives the protein CSVEMVGIAGSRYGYTF. Full variable domain (missing parts from reference TRBV29-1 and TRBJ1-2): SAVISQKPSRDICQRGTSLTIQCQVDSQVTMMFWYRQQPGQSLTLIATANQGSEATYESGFVIDKFPISRPNLTFSTLTVSNMSPEDSSIYLCSVEMVGIAGSRYGYTFGSGTRLTVV.

Relative to its sample, this clone is medium-sized. This chain's CDR3 is CASSLEDNEQFF. DNA of the CDR3: TGCGCCAGCAGCTTGGAGGACAATGAGCAGTTCTTC. V is TRBV5-1 and J is TRBJ2-1; no definite D call. CDR1 and CDR2 (germline): SGHRS, YFSETQ. The CDR3 sequence is 12 residues long. V was clipped by 0 bases and J by 5 bases, with 3 bases between them.

The genes are TRBV9 and TRBJ2-1; 12 bases agree with TRBD1. V shed 3 bases, J shed 3 bases, and the junction held 4 bases outside the gene matches. The germline CDR1 and CDR2 sequences are SGDLS and YYNGEE. This CDR3 is built from 16 residues. In DNA form, the CDR3 reads TGTGCCAGCAGCGGCGGGACAGGGGGCTTCTACAATGAGCAGTTCTTC. It translates to CASSGGTGGFYNEQFF.

The V and J genes are TRBV27 and TRBJ2-1, with 13 bases lining up with TRBD2. Germline CDR1 and CDR2: MNHEY and SMNVEV (reference sequence). The CDR3 runs 17 residues. V lost 6 bases, J lost 4 bases, and 9 bases stayed unmatched. The CDR3 protein is CASSPRLAGGLYNEQFF. The DNA of the CDR3 is TGTGCCAGCAGCCCAAGACTAGCGGGAGGTCTTTACAATGAGCAGTTCTTC.

V and J are TRBV5-1 and TRBJ1-1; D possibly corresponds to TRBD1 (5 bases). The germline V gene encodes CDR1 SGHRS and CDR2 YFSETQ. V gave up 4 bases and J gave up 1 base, with 14 bases separating them. CDR3 size: 15 residues. The CDR3 DNA reads as TGCGCCAGCAGCGCCACCCCCGGGGCGAACACTGAAGCTTTCTTT. This codes for CASSATPGANTEAFF. The variable domain in full, with the rest retrieved from reference TRBV5-1 and TRBJ1-1, is KAGVTQTPRYLIKTRGQQVTLSCSPISGHRSVSWYQQTPGQGLQFLFEYFSETQRNKGNFPGRFSGRQFSNSRSEMNVSTLELGDSALYLCASSATPGANTEAFFGQGTRLTVV.

This rearrangement joins TRBV28 to TRBJ1-5; D may be TRBD1 (5 bases). The germline V gene has CDR1 MDHEN and CDR2 SYDVKM. The V end was cut by 5 bases, the J end by 0 bases, with 17 bases between. This CDR3 is 17 amino acids long. CDR3 protein: CASSNRPGRYSNQPQHF. DNA of the CDR3: TGTGCCAGCAGTAATCGCCCGGGACGGTATAGCAATCAGCCCCAGCATTTT.

The rearrangement joins TRBV9 to TRBJ2-3, with 7 bases that match TRBD2. With 1 base clipped from V and 2 bases from J, the junction kept 7 bases outside the gene matches. The CDR3 is 16 amino acids. Germline CDR1 reads SGDLS; CDR2 reads YYNGEE. The CDR3 sequence: CASSVWSGAYTDTQYF. The CDR3, as DNA: TGTGCCAGCAGCGTATGGAGCGGGGCCTACACAGATACGCAGTATTTT.

The rearrangement joins TRBV4-1 to TRBJ2-7, with D perhaps TRBD1 (6 bases). The V end was cut by 4 bases, the J end by 0 bases, with 10 bases between. The germline gives CDR1 MGHRA, CDR2 YSYEKL. CDR3 length: 14 amino acids. The CDR3 DNA reads as TGCGCCAGCAGCCTCGGACAGAGCTCCTACGAGCAGTACTTC. Residues: CASSLGQSSYEQYF.

This chain connects TRBV28 to TRBJ1-1; 10 positions agree with TRBD1. This CDR3 region has 13 residues. Germline CDR1 is MDHEN and CDR2 is SYDVKM. Trimming at V came to 6 bases and at J to 7 bases, leaving 5 bases not matched to a gene. CDR3 amino acids: CASRGQGPYEAFF. The CDR3, as DNA: TGTGCCAGCAGGGGACAGGGGCCCTATGAAGCTTTCTTT.

This clone was recorded a few times. This chain links TRBV7-9 with TRBJ2-1; 11 bases are shared with TRBD2. Germline CDR1 is SEHNR and CDR2 is FQNEAQ (reference sequence). The junction had 4 bases not matched to a gene; V was cut back by 4 bases and J by 2 bases. The CDR3 covers 16 residues. As DNA, the CDR3 is TGTGCCAGCAGCTCCGGGACTAGCGGAGCCTACAATGAGCAGTTCTTC. Protein product: CASSSGTSGAYNEQFF.

V and J are TRBV15 and TRBJ2-4; TRBD1 is a possible D gene (6 bases). V shed 0 bases and J shed 0 bases, with 18 bases lying between them. Per the germline V gene, CDR1 is LNHNV and CDR2 is YYDKDF (reference sequence). The CDR3 is 19 residues long. CDR3 in amino acids: CATSRDGLGQTLAKNIQYF. CDR3 coding DNA: TGTGCCACCAGCAGAGATGGCCTAGGACAGACCTTAGCCAAAAACATTCAGTACTTC.